This record looks at one TCR beta chain sequence and its context. The specificity of this receptor is unknown. No quality values exist for individual bases; no much larger clone is one base distant. TCRbeta CDR3 regions were amplified from genomic DNA using the immunoSEQ Assay, a bias-controlled multiplex PCR. Regarding the original processing steps: Nucleated cell counts per sample were estimated from amplification of reference gene primers within the assay. To quantify the absolute abundance of each unique TCRbeta CDR3 rearrangement, sequence reads were collapsed and filtered. For each sample, productive Simpson clonality was calculated as the square root of Simpson's diversity index over productive rearrangements. TCRdb carries this immuneACCESS record with in-frame sequences only. Its versions omit some clonotypes, under half of them owing to an unresolved V gene in the studies checked, with the rest unexplained. V and J calls plus clone size are reproduced from that table; the DNA served to infer D and trimming. The sample table holds approximately 220,000 clones, of which roughly 80% were seen once. The ten biggest clones cover about 5.3% of the sample.

This entry belongs to a study of blood T cell repertoires in COVID-19 (dated by TCRdb to 2020 to 2022). For context, the study as a whole: Samples covering the acute and convalescent phases of COVID-19 were provided by collaborators in the United States, Italy and Spain. The prospective study material was composed of cDNA or gDNA derived from T cells, B-cell-depleted T cells, or PBMCs. The dataset comprised deeply sampled blood TCRbeta repertoires from subjects exposed to, actively infected with, or recovered from COVID-19. A freely available public database, intended as a resource for researchers studying the immune response to SARS-CoV-2, is where the repertoires were released. Samples came from the ongoing ImmuneRACE study (first 160 participants) plus 1,254 subjects from 6 global collaborators. The sample metadata nearly always contained a de-identified subject ID, COVID-19 status, age in years and sex. Where available, HLA class I and class II types were obtained from metadata supplied by the sample provider rather than from assay-based typing. General conclusions and limits of the study: Clinical and demographic metadata were provided uncurated, with the amount varying by source and participant.

Participants in the prospective study were enrolled through a virtual design, were aged about 18 to 89 years, and lived in roughly 24 United States geographic areas. In the prospective study, participants were assigned to cohorts based on the clinical history participants reported in a screening survey and a study questionnaire. Exposed participants had been in contact with someone with a PCR-confirmed or clinician-diagnosed COVID-19 case within 2 weeks of study entry. In the prospective study, whole blood, serum and a nasopharyngeal or oropharyngeal swab were collected from each participant by mobile phlebotomists. Additional blood draws and questionnaires over an approximately 2-month period could optionally be provided by prospective study participants. Before DNA extraction, prospective study blood samples were shipped either frozen or at room temperature. From its cysteine to its phenylalanine, the CDR3 spans 16 amino acids. Only the CDR3 DNA stays, 48 bases, in frame from base 1. The germline V gene sets CDR1 to WSHSY and CDR2 to SAAADI. V lost 7 bases and J lost 4 bases, and the count of bases not matched to a germline gene is 8.

Input material: PBMCs or T cells enriched from blood (not recorded which). The rearrangement combines TRBV10-2 with TRBJ1-6; TRBD1 lines up with 9 middle nucleotides. The clonotype originates from a woman aged 45-60 years who had been exposed to COVID-19. The CDR3 sequence is CASTQQGALYNSPLHF. The sequenced DNA is TGCGCCAGCACCCAACAGGGGGCGTTGTATAATTCACCCCTCCACTTT.